A selection of T cell receptor beta chains follows, all from one sample in a study of shared clonotypes between healthy human individuals. Assay: immunoSEQ multiplex PCR; the TCRdb copy retains only in-frame clones and omits some. The table lists around 580,000 clones, roughly 98% of them singletons. Sequencing was carried out using naive CD8+ T cells sorted from blood. All receptors derive from a man aged 25-45 years in good health. Each CDR3 is given with its conserved first and last residue.

j_call	v_call	cdr3_aa
TRBJ2-7	TRBV28	CASSPHPGTYEQYF
TRBJ2-7	TRBV5-6	CASSLDGRRPYEQYF
TRBJ2-7	TRBV7-8	CASTPGWLAGSSYEQYF
TRBJ2-3	TRBV7-3	CASSLTEGGTVDTQYF
TRBJ2-6	TRBV10-3	CAITNRDSGANVLTF
TRBJ2-1	TRBV7-9	CASSSRDYPDKDNEQFF
TRBJ1-5	TRBV14	CASSQAGPGTQPQHF
TRBJ2-3	TRBV14	CASSQPSGVTDTQYF
TRBJ2-1	TRBV7-9	CASSWQREGPGSYNEQFF
TRBJ2-7	TRBV27	CASSSGSGYEQYF
TRBJ2-5	TRBV4-3	CASSQGGVQETQYF
TRBJ1-1	TRBV9	CASSVGRKNTEAFF